This T cell receptor (beta chain) is drawn from a study of breast tumors, draining lymph nodes, adjacent tissues. Broader study findings: The lymph node origin of tumor T cells was framed as consistent with a hypothesis, not demonstrated.

TCRdb reanalysed the multiplex PCR reads using MiXCR and keeps one entry per CDR3 protein. This sample has 200,000 or so distinct CDR3 sequences, with around 33% found just once. Breast cancer patients provided tissue from their axillary draining lymph nodes. The CDR3 is 14 residues long. The J segment lost 8 bases and the V segment lost 5 bases, leaving 5 bases of the junction unmatched. Germline-derived CDR1 and CDR2 are SGHAT and FQNNGV. This clonotype was seen many times. Its matching antigen is unknown. The rearrangement uses TRBV11-2 and TRBJ1-4; 10 bases agree with TRBD1. This clonotype was sampled from a female donor with breast cancer. Some clones in this sample may be carry-over from other donors' samples. The sequencing input was axillary lymph node tissue. The CDR3: CASSRTGGREKLFF. CDR3 bases: TGTGCCAGCAGCCGGACAGGGGGTAGGGAAAAACTGTTTTTT.